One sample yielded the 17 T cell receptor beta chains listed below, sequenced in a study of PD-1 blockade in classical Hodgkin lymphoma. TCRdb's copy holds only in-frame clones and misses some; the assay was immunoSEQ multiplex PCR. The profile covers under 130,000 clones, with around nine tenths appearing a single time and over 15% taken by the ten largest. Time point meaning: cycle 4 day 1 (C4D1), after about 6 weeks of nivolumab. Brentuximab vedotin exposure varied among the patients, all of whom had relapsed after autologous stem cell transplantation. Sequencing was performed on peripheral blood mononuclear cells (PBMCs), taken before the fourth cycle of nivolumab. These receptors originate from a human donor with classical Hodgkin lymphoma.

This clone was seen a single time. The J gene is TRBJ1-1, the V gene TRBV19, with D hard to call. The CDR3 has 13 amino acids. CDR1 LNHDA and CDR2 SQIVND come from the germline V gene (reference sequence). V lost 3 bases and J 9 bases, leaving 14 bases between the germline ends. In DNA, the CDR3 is TGTGCCAGTAGTATGCCTTCTGGGTCACAAGCTTTCTTT. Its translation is CASSMPSGSQAFF.

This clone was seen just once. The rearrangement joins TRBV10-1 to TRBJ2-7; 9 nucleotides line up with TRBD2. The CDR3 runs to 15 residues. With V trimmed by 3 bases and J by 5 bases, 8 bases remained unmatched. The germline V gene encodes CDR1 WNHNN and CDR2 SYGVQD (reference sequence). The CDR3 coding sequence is TGCGCCAGCAGTGATAACGCGGGAGGGCCCCACGAGCAGTACTTC. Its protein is CASSDNAGGPHEQYF.

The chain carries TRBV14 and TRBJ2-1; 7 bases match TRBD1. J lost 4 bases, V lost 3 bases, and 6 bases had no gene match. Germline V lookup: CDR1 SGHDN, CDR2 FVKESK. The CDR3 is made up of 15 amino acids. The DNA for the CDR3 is TGTGCCAGCAGCCATGGACAGGAGGCTTACAATGAGCAGTTCTTC. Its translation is CASSHGQEAYNEQFF.

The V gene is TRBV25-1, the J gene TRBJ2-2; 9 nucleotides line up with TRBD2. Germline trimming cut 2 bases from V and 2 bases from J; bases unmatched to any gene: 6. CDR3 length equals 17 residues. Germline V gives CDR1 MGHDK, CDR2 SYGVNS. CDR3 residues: CASSEAQLAGNTGELFF. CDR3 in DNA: TGTGCCAGCAGTGAAGCCCAACTAGCGGGTAACACCGGGGAGCTGTTTTTT.

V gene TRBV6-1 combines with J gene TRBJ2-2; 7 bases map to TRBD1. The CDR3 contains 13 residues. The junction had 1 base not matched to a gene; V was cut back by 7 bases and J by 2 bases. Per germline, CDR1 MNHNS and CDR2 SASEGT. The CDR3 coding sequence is TGTGCCAGCACAGGGGGAAACACCGGGGAGCTGTTTTTT. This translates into CASTGGNTGELFF.

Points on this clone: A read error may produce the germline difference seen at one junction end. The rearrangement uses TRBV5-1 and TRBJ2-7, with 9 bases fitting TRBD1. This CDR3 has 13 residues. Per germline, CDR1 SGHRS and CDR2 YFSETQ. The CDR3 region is CASSLQGAYEQYF. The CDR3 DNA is TGTGCCAGCAGCTTACAGGGGGCATACGAGCAGTACTTC.

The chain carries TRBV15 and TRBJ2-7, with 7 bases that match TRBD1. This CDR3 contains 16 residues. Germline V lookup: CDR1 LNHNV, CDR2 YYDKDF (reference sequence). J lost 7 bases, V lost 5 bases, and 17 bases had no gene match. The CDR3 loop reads CATSGSWDRESQEQYF. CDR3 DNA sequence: TGTGCCACCAGCGGGAGTTGGGACAGAGAATCTCAAGAGCAGTACTTC.

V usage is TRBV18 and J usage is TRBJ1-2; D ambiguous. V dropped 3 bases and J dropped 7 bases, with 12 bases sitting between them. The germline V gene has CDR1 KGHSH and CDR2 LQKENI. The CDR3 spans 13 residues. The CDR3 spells CASSPSIEGGYTF. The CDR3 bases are TGTGCCAGCTCACCGAGTATTGAGGGTGGCTACACCTTC.

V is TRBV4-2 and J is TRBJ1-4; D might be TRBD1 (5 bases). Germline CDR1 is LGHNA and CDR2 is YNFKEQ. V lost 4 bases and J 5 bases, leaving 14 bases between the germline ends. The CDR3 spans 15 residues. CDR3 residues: CASSPTDHNNEKLFF. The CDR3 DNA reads TGTGCCAGCAGCCCGACAGATCACAACAATGAAAAACTGTTTTTT.

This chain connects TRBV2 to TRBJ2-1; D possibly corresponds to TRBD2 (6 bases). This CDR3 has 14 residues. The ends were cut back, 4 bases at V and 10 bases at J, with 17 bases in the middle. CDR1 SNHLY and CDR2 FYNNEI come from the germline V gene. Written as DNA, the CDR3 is TGTGCCAGCAGTGTAACGGATTCCCGGGGGGAGCAGTTCTTC. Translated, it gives CASSVTDSRGEQFF.

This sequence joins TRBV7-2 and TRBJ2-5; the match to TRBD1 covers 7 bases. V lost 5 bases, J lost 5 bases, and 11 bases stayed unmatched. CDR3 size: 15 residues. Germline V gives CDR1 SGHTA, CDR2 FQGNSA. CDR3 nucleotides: TGTGCCAGCAGCCTGAGAGGACAGGAGGCTGAGACCCAGTACTTC. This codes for CASSLRGQEAETQYF.

DNA of the CDR3: TGTGCCAGCAGACTGAATCCGGGACCGCGGGAGACCCAGTACTTC. Its protein is CASRLNPGPRETQYF. J is TRBJ2-5 and V is TRBV28; TRBD1 or TRBD2 may be the D gene (5 bases each). Germline lookup yields CDR1 MDHEN and CDR2 SYDVKM. This CDR3 region has 15 residues. Trimming stripped 6 bases from V and 5 bases from J, with 19 bases between.

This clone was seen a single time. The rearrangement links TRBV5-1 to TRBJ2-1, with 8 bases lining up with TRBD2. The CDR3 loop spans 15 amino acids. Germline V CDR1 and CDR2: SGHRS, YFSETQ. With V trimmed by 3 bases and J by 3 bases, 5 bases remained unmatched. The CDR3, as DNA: TGCGCCAGCAGCTCCATTAGCGGGATCTACAATGAGCAGTTCTTC. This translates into CASSSISGIYNEQFF.

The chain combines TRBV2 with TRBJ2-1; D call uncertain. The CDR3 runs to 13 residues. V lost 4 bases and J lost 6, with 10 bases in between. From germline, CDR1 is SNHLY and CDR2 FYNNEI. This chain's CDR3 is CASSGGGFNEQFF. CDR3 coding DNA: TGTGCCAGCAGTGGGGGTGGGTTCAATGAGCAGTTCTTC.

The CDR3 loop reads CASSTGPATQETQYF. The CDR3 DNA reads as TGTGCCAGCAGTACTGGACCCGCCACCCAAGAGACCCAGTACTTC. V is TRBV5-4 and J is TRBJ2-5; D unclear. In germline, CDR1 is SGHNT, CDR2 YYREEE (reference sequence). Trimming left V 5 bases short and J 1 base short, with 15 bases between. The CDR3 length is 15 residues.

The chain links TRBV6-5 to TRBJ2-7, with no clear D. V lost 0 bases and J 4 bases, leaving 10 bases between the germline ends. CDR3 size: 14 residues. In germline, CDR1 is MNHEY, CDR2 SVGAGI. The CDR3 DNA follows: TGTGCCAGCAGTTACTCCGGTGGGGATTACGAGCAGTACTTC. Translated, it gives CASSYSGGDYEQYF.

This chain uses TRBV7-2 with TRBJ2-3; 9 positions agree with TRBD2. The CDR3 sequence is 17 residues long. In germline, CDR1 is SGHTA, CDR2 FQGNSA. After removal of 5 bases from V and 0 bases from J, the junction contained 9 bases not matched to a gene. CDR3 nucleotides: TGTGCCAGCAGCACCCGATTTAGCGGGGGTAGCACAGATACGCAGTATTTT. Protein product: CASSTRFSGGSTDTQYF.